This T cell receptor beta chain is from a study of beta chain features in type 1 diabetes. Expressed TCRB transcripts were sequenced, since all the RNA that had been isolated was reverse transcribed. Measured with immunoSEQ multiplex PCR; TCRdb has only the in-frame clones, and not every one. The sample comprises roughly 300,000 clones, approximately 14% of which are singletons, and under 8.5% rests with the top ten. This clone was counted a few times. J was trimmed by 10 bases and V by 3 bases; bases with no gene match: 6. The CDR3 length is 14 residues. Germline-derived CDR1 and CDR2 are SGDLS and YYNGEE.

The TCR was taken from a man aged 25 to 45 in good health. The rearrangement joins TRBV9 to TRBJ1-4; TRBD1 agrees at 10 bases. Sequencing used central memory CD4+ T cells from blood. DNA of the CDR3: TGTGCCAGCAGCGCGACAGGGGGCGCAGGAAAACTGTTTTTT. Translation gives CASSATGGAGKLFF.